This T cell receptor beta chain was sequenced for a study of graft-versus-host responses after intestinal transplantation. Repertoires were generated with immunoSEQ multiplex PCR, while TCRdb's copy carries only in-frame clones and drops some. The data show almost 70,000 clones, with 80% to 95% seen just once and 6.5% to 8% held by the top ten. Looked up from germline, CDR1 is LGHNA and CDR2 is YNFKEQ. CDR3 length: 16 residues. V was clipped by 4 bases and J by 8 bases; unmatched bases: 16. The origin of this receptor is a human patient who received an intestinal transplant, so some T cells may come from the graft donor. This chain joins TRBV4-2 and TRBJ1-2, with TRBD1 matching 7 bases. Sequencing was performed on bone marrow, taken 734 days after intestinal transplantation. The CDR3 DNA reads TGTGCCAGCAGCCTACCTAACAGGGGTGGGGAAGACGGCTACACCTTC. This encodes CASSLPNRGGEDGYTF.